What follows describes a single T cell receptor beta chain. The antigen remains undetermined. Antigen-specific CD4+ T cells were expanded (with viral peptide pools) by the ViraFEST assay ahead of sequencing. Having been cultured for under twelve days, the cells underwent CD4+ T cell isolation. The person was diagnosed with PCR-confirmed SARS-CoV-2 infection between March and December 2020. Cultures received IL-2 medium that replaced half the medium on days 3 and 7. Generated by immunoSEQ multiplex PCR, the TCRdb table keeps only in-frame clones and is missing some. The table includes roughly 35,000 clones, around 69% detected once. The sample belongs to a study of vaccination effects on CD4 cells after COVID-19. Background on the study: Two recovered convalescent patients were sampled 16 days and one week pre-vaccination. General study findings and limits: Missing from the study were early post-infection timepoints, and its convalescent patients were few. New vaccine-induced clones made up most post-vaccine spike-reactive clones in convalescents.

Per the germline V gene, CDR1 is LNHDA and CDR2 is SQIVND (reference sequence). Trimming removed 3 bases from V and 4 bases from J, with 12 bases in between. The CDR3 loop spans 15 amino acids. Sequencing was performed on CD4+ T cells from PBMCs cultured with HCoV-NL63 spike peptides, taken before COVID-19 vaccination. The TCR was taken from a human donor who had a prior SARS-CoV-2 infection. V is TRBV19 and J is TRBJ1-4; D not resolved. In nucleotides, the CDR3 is TGTGCCAGTAGTATTAGAACGTATGGTAATGAAAAACTGTTTTTT. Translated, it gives CASSIRTYGNEKLFF.